Each of the 17 T cell receptor beta chains below was sequenced from the same sample in a study of T cell responses to AZD1222 COVID-19 vaccine. The table came from immunoSEQ multiplex PCR; TCRdb's copy has only in-frame clones and leaves some out. In the table there are 150,000 to 200,000 clones, 87% of which are singletons. The sample here was peripheral blood, taken on day 0 of AZD1222 vaccination. The source is an adult in good health.

V usage is TRBV12-3 or TRBV12-4 and J usage is TRBJ1-6, with TRBD1 matching 7 bases. CDR3 length equals 13 residues. V gave up 6 bases and J gave up 10 bases; unmatched junction bases: 6. CDR3 nucleotides: TGTGCCAGCAGCCCAGACAGGGAGTCACCCCTCCACTTT. Translation gives CASSPDRESPLHF.

The chain joins TRBV10-1 to TRBJ2-1; TRBD2 aligns across 10 bases. V gave up 0 bases and J gave up 2 bases; unmatched junction bases: 1. CDR1 WNHNN and CDR2 SYGVQD come from the germline V gene (reference sequence). CDR3 length: 16 amino acids. Written as DNA, the CDR3 is TGCGCCAGCAGTGAGTCGGGACTAGCGACCTACAATGAGCAGTTCTTC. It yields the protein CASSESGLATYNEQFF.

The rearrangement uses TRBV6-4 and TRBJ2-1; the D gene could be TRBD1 or TRBD2 (5 bases each). V was trimmed by 3 bases and J by 2 bases, leaving 11 bases between them. CDR1 and CDR2 (germline): MRHNA, SNTAGT. This CDR3 comprises 15 residues. CDR3 sequence reads: CASSEGTGAYNEQFF. CDR3 coding DNA: TGTGCCAGCAGTGAGGGGACCGGAGCCTACAATGAGCAGTTCTTC.

This clone showed up just a few times. J is TRBJ2-1 and V is TRBV7-9; D unresolved. V gave up 0 bases and J gave up 5 bases, with 2 bases separating them. This CDR3 is 12 amino acids long. Germline CDR1 reads SEHNR; CDR2 reads FQNEAQ (reference sequence). DNA for the CDR3: TGTGCCAGCAGCTTAGCCGACAATGAGCAGTTCTTC. Translation: CASSLADNEQFF. The whole variable domain, remainder taken from reference TRBV7-9 and TRBJ2-1, is DTGVSQNPRHKITKRGQNVTFRCDPISEHNRLYWYRQTLGQGPEFLTYFQNEAQLEKSRLLSDRFSAERPKGSFSTLEIQRTEQGDSAMYLCASSLADNEQFFGPGTRLTVL.

The chain uses TRBV5-1 and TRBJ2-2, with 10 bases identical to TRBD1. CDR3 size: 15 residues. Trimming at V came to 4 bases and at J to 6 bases, leaving 6 bases not matched to a gene. Germline V gives CDR1 SGHRS, CDR2 YFSETQ. The CDR3 DNA is TGCGCCAGCAGCGGAGGGACAGGGGTCGCCGGGGAGCTGTTTTTT. This codes for CASSGGTGVAGELFF.

V and J are TRBV30 and TRBJ2-3, with 8 nucleotides matching TRBD2. Losses at the gene ends were 0 bases for V and 2 bases for J; bases not matched to a gene: 4. This CDR3 region has 15 residues. The germline gives CDR1 GTSNPN, CDR2 SVGIG (reference sequence). The CDR3 DNA reads as TGTGCCTGGAGTGTACGGGGGGGTCACACAGATACGCAGTATTTT. Residues: CAWSVRGGHTDTQYF.

V usage is TRBV2 and J usage is TRBJ2-3; 8 bases align to TRBD1. The ends lost 7 bases at V and 3 bases at J; junction bases unmatched: 9. CDR3 size: 15 residues. Germline values: CDR1 SNHLY, CDR2 FYNNEI. CDR3 residues: CASKQQGVTTDTQYF. The CDR3 DNA reads as TGTGCCAGCAAACAACAGGGGGTAACGACAGATACGCAGTATTTT.

Here the CDR3 reads CASSLGGPQGATEAFF. CDR3 DNA: TGTGCCAGCAGCTTAGGGGGGCCACAGGGGGCAACTGAAGCTTTCTTT. The chain recombines TRBV7-8 with TRBJ1-1, with 9 bases lining up with TRBD1. V trimming: 1 base; J trimming: 5 bases; junction bases outside the gene matches: 8. This CDR3 contains 16 residues. The V gene's germline CDR1 is SGHVS and CDR2 FQNEAQ.

The J gene is TRBJ2-7, the V gene TRBV30, with D tentatively TRBD1 (6 bases). The CDR3 has 13 amino acids. Per germline, CDR1 GTSNPN and CDR2 SVGIG (reference sequence). Trimming left V 3 bases short and J 3 bases short, with 12 bases between. The CDR3 DNA reads TGTGCCTGGAGCTATGACAGGAACTACGAGCAGTACTTC. As protein: CAWSYDRNYEQYF.

The gene calls are TRBV6-5 and TRBJ2-2; the match to TRBD1 covers 7 bases. Trimming removed 6 bases from V and 1 base from J; junction bases left unmatched: 2. This CDR3 has 14 amino acids. CDR1 MNHEY and CDR2 SVGAGI come from the germline V gene. CDR3 DNA: TGTGCCAGCAGCCGGGACAGGAACACCGGGGAGCTGTTTTTT. Residues: CASSRDRNTGELFF.

V gene TRBV3-1 (or the pseudogene TRBV3-2) combines with J gene TRBJ2-7; TRBD1 aligns across 8 bases. This CDR3 spans 15 amino acids. From germline, CDR1 is LGHDT and CDR2 YNNKEL (reference sequence). Trimming cost V 4 bases and J 1 base; bases outside gene matches: 6. CDR3 sequence reads: CASSPGTGPSYEQYF. The DNA of the CDR3 is TGTGCCAGCAGCCCCGGGACAGGACCTTCCTACGAGCAGTACTTC.

Notes on this clone: One end of the junction varies from germline; a read error may be responsible. The chain employs TRBV5-1 and TRBJ2-7; D is unresolved. CDR1 and CDR2 from the germline V gene are SGHRS and YFSETQ. The CDR3 loop spans 12 amino acids. The CDR3 nucleotides are TGCGCCAGCAGCTTCCACTCCAACGAGCAGTACTTC. Protein product: CASSFHSNEQYF.

V gene TRBV5-1 combines with J gene TRBJ2-1; 9 bases are shared with TRBD1. With 3 bases clipped from V and 5 bases from J, the junction kept 0 bases outside the gene matches. CDR1 is SGHRS, CDR2 YFSETQ, per germline. The CDR3 has 13 residues. CDR3 amino acids: CASSWTGDNEQFF. In DNA form, the CDR3 reads TGCGCCAGCAGCTGGACAGGGGACAATGAGCAGTTCTTC.

The gene calls are TRBV5-1 and TRBJ2-3, with TRBD2 matching over 7 bases. Germline lookup yields CDR1 SGHRS and CDR2 YFSETQ. V lost 4 bases, J lost 2 bases, and 10 bases stayed unmatched. The CDR3 totals 16 residues. CDR3 sequence reads: CASSLTLALDTDTQYF. The CDR3 coding sequence is TGCGCCAGCAGCCTGACACTAGCGTTAGACACAGATACGCAGTATTTT.

The genes are TRBV30 and TRBJ1-1; D remains ambiguous. Trimming pared 0 bases from V and 1 base from J, leaving 6 bases between. Germline-derived CDR1 and CDR2 are GTSNPN and SVGIG (reference sequence). This CDR3 is 13 amino acids long. CDR3 sequence: CAWSVLRNTEAFF. DNA of the CDR3: TGTGCCTGGAGTGTACTTAGGAACACTGAAGCTTTCTTT.

This clone was seen a handful of times. V gene TRBV19 combines with J gene TRBJ1-5; maybe TRBD1 (5 bases). There are 15 residues in the CDR3. Trimming removed 7 bases at V and 5 bases at J, with 18 bases between. CDR1 is LNHDA and CDR2 is SQIVND in the germline V gene (reference sequence). The CDR3 nucleotides are TGTGCCAGTACCCTGAGGCCAGGGTGGGATCAGCCCCAGCATTTT. This translates into CASTLRPGWDQPQHF.

The chain has TRBV28 and TRBJ1-2; a possible D gene is TRBD1 (5 bases). This CDR3 comprises 13 residues. Germline V gene sequence: CDR1 MDHEN, CDR2 SYDVKM. In DNA form, the CDR3 reads TGTGCGAGCCGGGGGGTCAACAACTATGGCTACACCTTC. This encodes CASRGVNNYGYTF.